Listed below are T cell receptor beta chains from one sample, sequenced in a study of blood T cell repertoires in COVID-19. Sequencing used immunoSEQ multiplex PCR; TCRdb keeps in-frame clones, though not all of them. In the table there are 470,000 or so clones, 70% to 90% of which are singletons. Sequenced input: PBMCs or T cells enriched from blood (not recorded which). These receptors all come from a woman aged 18 to 35 with acute COVID-19. Each CDR3 is given with its conserved first and last residue. Fields, in order: J gene, D gene, V gene, clone size, CDR3 length, CDR3 DNA, CDR3 protein. D genes are given only for firm matches. The size entry is marked missing in some rows and otherwise reads once, few, many or a size class.

TRBJ1-1 | . | TRBV30 | few | 15 | TGTGCCTGGAGTCCCGGACAGACTGGGGTCACTGAAGCTTTCTTT | CAWSPGQTGVTEAFF
TRBJ1-6 | TRBD1 | TRBV14 | . | 15 | TGTGCCAGCAGCCGGGGACAGGGGGCGTATTCACCCCTCCACTTT | CASSRGQGAYSPLHF
TRBJ1-1 | TRBD1 | TRBV5-4 | once | 14 | TGTGCCAGCAGCTCCAGGGGGAAAAACACTGAAGCTTTCTTT | CASSSRGKNTEAFF
TRBJ2-5 | TRBD1 | TRBV2 | . | 14 | TGTGCCAGCAACCAACAGGGGACCCAAGAGACCCAGTACTTC | CASNQQGTQETQYF
TRBJ2-2 | . | TRBV7-9 | . | 12 | TGTGCCAGCAGATGGGAGACCGGGGAGCTGTTTTTT | CASRWETGELFF
TRBJ2-3 | . | TRBV5-4 | . | 14 | TGTGCCAGCAGCTTGGACGAGACTAGTTCTGGGCAGTATTTT | CASSLDETSSGQYF
TRBJ1-1 | . | TRBV4-3 | . | 13 | TGCGCCAGCAGCCACAGGGGTTACACTGAAGCTTTCTTT | CASSHRGYTEAFF
TRBJ2-3 | TRBD1 | TRBV5-1 | . | 17 | TGCGCCAGCAGCTTGGCTCCGACAGGGCTCAGCACAGATACGCAGTATTTT | CASSLAPTGLSTDTQYF
TRBJ2-7 | TRBD2 | TRBV5-1 | many | 15 | TGCGCCAGCAGCTCGACGGGACTAGCGGGAGGTGAGCAGTACTTC | CASSSTGLAGGEQYF
TRBJ2-7 | TRBD1 | TRBV19 | . | 14 | TGTGCCAGTAGTGACGGACAGGGGGCCTACGAGCAGTACTTC | CASSDGQGAYEQYF
TRBJ1-1 | TRBD1 | TRBV2 | . | 14 | TGTGCCAGCAGTGACAGGGGGCTGGTGACTGAAGCTTTCTTT | CASSDRGLVTEAFF
TRBJ2-1 | . | TRBV24-1 | . | 13 | TGTGCCACCAGTGCGGGACTTGCCTTTGAGCAGTTCTTC | CATSAGLAFEQFF
TRBJ2-1 | TRBD2 | TRBV28 | . | 11 | TGTGCCAGCGCATCTAGCGGGGGGCAGTTCTTC | CASASSGGQFF
TRBJ2-3 | . | TRBV12-5 | . | 16 | TGTGCTAGTGGTTTGGGTCTCGTGGCTAGCACAGATACGCAGTATTTT | CASGLGLVASTDTQYF
TRBJ1-3 | . | TRBV5-5 | . | 15 | TGTGCCAGCAGCTTGGGGAGGGGATCAGGAAACACCATATATTTT | CASSLGRGSGNTIYF
TRBJ2-7 | TRBD1 | TRBV9 | . | 14 | TGTGCCAGCAGCGTAGGCCAGGGGGTCTACGAGCAGTACTTC | CASSVGQGVYEQYF
TRBJ1-5 | . | TRBV11-2 | . | 17 | TGTGCCAGCAGCTTAGTGGGCAGGGCTTGGAGCAATCAGCCCCAGCATTTT | CASSLVGRAWSNQPQHF
TRBJ1-1 | . | TRBV2 | . | 15 | TGTGCCAGCACCAAGACGGACTCAATGAACACTGAAGCTTTCTTT | CASTKTDSMNTEAFF